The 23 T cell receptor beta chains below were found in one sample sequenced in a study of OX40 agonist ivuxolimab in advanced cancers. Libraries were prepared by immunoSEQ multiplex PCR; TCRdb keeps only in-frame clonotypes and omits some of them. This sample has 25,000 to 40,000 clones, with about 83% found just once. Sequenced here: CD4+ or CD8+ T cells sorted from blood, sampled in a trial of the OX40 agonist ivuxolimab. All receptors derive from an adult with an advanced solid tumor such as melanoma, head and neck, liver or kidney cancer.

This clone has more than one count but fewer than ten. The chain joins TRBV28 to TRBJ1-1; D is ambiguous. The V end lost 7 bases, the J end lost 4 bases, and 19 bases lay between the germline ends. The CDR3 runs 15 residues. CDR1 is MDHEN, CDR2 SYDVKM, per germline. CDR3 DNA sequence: TGTGCCAGCACCCTGAACAGACCTTGGGGCACTGAAGCTTTCTTT. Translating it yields CASTLNRPWGTEAFF.

Here the CDR3 DNA reads TGTGCCAGCAGTGACACAGATAGGAGCACCATATATTTT. Encoded protein: CASSDTDRSTIYF. The V gene is TRBV25-1, the J gene TRBJ1-3; D remains unclear. This CDR3 is built from 13 residues. V shed 3 bases and J shed 9 bases, with 12 bases lying between them. Per germline, CDR1 MGHDK and CDR2 SYGVNS.

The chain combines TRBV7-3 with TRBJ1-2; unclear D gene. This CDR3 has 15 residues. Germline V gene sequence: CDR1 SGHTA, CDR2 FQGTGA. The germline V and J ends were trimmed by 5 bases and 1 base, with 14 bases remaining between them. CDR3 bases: TGTGCCAGCAGCCTTAGCGCGGGCGGTAACTATGGCTACACCTTC. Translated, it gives CASSLSAGGNYGYTF.

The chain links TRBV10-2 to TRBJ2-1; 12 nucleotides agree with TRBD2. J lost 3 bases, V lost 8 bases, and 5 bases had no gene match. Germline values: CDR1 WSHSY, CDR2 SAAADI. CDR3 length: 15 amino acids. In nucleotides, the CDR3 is TGCGCCAGCCGACTAGCGGGAGAATTCTACAATGAGCAGTTCTTC. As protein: CASRLAGEFYNEQFF.

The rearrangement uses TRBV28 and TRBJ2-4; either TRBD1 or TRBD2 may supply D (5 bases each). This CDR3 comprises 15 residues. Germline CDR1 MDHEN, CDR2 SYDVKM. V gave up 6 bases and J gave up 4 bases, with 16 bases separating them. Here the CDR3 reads CASSLPGTAKNIQYF. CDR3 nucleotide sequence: TGTGCCAGCAGCTTACCCGGGACGGCGAAAAACATTCAGTACTTC. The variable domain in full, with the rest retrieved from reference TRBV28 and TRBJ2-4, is DVKVTQSSRYLVKRTGEKVFLECVQDMDHENMFWYRQDPGLGLRLIYFSYDVKMKEKGDIPEGYSVSREKKERFSLILESASTNQTSMYLCASSLPGTAKNIQYFGAGTRLSVL.

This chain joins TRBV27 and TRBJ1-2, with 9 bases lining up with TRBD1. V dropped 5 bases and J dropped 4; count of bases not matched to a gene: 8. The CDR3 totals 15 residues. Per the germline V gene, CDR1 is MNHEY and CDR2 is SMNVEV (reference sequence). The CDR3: CASSTTGGAGYGYTF. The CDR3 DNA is TGTGCCAGCAGTACAACAGGGGGCGCTGGCTATGGCTACACCTTC.

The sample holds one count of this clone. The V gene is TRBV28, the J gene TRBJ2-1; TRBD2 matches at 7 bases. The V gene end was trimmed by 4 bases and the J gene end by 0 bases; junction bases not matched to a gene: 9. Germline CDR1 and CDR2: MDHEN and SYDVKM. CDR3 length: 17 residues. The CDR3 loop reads CASSSLAASGSYNEQFF. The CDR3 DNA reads TGTGCCAGCAGTTCCCTCGCGGCTAGCGGCTCCTACAATGAGCAGTTCTTC.

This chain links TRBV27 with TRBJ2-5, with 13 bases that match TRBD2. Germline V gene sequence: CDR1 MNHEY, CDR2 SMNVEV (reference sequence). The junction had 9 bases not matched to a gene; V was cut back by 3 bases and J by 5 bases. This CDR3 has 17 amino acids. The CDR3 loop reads CASSLRGTSGNWETQYF. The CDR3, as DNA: TGTGCCAGCAGTTTGAGGGGGACTAGCGGGAATTGGGAGACCCAGTACTTC.

The CDR3, as DNA: TGTGCCAGCAGCTTAGTTAGGGCCCTGAGCACAGATACGCAGTATTTT. Translated: CASSLVRALSTDTQYF. The J gene is TRBJ2-3, the V gene TRBV7-8; no definite D call. Germline V CDR1 and CDR2: SGHVS, FQNEAQ. This CDR3 has 16 residues. The V end lost 1 base, the J end lost 0 bases, and 11 bases lay between the germline ends.

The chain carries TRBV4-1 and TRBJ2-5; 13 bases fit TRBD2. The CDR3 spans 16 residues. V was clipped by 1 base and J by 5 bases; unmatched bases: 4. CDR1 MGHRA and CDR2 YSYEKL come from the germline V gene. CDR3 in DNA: TGCGCCAGCAGCCAAGGAGGACTAGCGGGAGTTGAGACCCAGTACTTC. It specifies CASSQGGLAGVETQYF.

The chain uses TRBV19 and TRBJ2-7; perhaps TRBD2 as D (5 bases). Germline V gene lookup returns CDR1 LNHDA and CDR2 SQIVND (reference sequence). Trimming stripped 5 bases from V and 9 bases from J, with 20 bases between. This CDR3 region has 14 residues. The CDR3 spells CASSPSSGFSRQYF. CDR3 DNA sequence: TGTGCCAGTAGTCCCTCGTCGGGATTCTCGAGGCAGTACTTC.

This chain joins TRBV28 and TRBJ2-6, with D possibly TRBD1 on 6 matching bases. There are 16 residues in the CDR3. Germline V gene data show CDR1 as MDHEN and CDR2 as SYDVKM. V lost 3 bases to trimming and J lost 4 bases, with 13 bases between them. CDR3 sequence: CASSFTGIAGANVLTF. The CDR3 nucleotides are TGTGCCAGCAGTTTCACAGGGATCGCCGGGGCCAACGTCCTGACTTTC.

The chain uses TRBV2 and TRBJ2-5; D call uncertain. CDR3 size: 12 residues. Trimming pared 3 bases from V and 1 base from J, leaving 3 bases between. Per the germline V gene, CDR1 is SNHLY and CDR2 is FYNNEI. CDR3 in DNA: TGTGCCAGCAGTGACTCCCAAGAGACCCAGTACTTC. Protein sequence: CASSDSQETQYF.

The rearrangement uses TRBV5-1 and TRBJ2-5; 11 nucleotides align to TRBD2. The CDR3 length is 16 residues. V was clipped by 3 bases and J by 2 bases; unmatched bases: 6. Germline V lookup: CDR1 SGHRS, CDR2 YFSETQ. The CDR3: CASSSGTSGYQETQYF. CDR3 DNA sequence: TGCGCCAGCAGCTCCGGGACTAGCGGTTATCAAGAGACCCAGTACTTC.

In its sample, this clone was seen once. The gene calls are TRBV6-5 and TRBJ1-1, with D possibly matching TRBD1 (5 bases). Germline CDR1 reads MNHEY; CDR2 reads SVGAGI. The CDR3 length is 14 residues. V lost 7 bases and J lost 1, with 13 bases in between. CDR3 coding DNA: TGTGCCAGCACCTTGAGGCAGGGGAACACTGAAGCTTTCTTT. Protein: CASTLRQGNTEAFF.

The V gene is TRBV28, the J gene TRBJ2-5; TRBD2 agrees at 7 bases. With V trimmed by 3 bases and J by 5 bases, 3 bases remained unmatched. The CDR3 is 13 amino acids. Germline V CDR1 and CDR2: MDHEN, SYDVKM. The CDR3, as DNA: TGTGCCAGCAGTTTCCGGGGAGGGGAGACCCAGTACTTC. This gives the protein CASSFRGGETQYF. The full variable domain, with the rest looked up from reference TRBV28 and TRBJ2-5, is DVKVTQSSRYLVKRTGEKVFLECVQDMDHENMFWYRQDPGLGLRLIYFSYDVKMKEKGDIPEGYSVSREKKERFSLILESASTNQTSMYLCASSFRGGETQYFGPGTRLLVL.

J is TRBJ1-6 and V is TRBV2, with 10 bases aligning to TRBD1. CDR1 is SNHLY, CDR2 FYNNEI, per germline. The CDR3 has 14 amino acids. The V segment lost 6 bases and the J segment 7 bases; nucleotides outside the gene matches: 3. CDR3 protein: CASRLGQGNSPLHF. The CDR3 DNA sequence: TGTGCCAGCAGATTGGGACAGGGGAATTCACCCCTCCACTTT.

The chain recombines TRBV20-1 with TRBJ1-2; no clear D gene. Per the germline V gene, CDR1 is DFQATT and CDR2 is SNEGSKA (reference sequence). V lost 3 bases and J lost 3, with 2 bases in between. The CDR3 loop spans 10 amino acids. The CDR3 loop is CSARYYGYTF. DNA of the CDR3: TGCAGTGCTAGGTACTATGGCTACACCTTC.

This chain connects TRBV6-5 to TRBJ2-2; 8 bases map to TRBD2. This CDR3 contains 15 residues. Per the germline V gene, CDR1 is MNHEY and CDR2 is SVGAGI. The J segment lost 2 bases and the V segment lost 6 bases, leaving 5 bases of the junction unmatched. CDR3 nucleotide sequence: TGTGCCAGCAGCCCGGGACTAGATAACACCGGGGAGCTGTTTTTT. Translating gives CASSPGLDNTGELFF.

CDR3 sequence: CASSPPSYEQYF. In DNA form, the CDR3 reads TGTGCCAGCAGCCCCCCCTCCTACGAGCAGTACTTC. V usage is TRBV7-9 and J usage is TRBJ2-7; D remains ambiguous. The V gene's germline CDR1 is SEHNR and CDR2 FQNEAQ (reference sequence). V lost 5 bases, J lost 0 bases, and 5 bases lay in between. The CDR3 consists of 12 residues.

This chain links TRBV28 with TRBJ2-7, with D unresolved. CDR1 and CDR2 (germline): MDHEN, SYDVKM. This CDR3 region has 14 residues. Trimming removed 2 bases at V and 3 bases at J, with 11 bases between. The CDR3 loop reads CASSLAGNYYEQYF. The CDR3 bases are TGTGCCAGCAGTTTAGCCGGTAATTACTACGAGCAGTACTTC.

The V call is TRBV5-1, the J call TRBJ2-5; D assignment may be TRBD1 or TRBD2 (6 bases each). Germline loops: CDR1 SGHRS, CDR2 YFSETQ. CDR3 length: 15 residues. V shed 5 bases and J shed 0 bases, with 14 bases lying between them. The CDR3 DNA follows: TGCGCCAGCAGTCGATTGGGGGGCCACCAAGAGACCCAGTACTTC. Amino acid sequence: CASSRLGGHQETQYF.

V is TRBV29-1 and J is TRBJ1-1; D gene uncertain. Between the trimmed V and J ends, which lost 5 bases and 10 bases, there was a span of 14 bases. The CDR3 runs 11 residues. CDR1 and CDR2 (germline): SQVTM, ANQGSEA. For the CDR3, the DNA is TGCAGCGTTATGATTTTCGGGGTAGCTTTCTTT. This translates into CSVMIFGVAFF.